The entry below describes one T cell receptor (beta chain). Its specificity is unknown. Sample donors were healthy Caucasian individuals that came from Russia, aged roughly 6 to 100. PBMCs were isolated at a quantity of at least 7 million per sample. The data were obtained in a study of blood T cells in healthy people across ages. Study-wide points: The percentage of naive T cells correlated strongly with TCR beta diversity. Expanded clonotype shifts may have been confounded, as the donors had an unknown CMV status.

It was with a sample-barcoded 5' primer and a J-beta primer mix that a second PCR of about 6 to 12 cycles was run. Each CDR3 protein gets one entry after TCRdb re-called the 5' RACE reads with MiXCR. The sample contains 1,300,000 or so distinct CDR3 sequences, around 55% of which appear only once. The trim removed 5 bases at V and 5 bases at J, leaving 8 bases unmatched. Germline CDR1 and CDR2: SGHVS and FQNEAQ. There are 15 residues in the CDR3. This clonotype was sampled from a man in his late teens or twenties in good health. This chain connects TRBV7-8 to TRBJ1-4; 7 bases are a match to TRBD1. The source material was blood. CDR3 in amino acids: CASSPMTGINEKLFF. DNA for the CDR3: TGTGCCAGCAGCCCGATGACAGGGATAAATGAAAAACTGTTTTTT. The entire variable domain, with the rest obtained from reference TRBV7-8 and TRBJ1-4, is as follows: GAGVSQSPRYKVAKRGQDVALRCDPISGHVSLFWYQQALGQGPEFLTYFQNEAQLDKSGLPSDRFFAERPEGSVSTLKIQRTQQEDSAVYLCASSPMTGINEKLFFGSGTQLSVL.